This T cell receptor beta chain emerged from a study of blood T cell repertoires in COVID-19. Study information: From the United States, Italy and Spain came samples of acute and convalescent COVID-19. T cells, B-cell-depleted T cells, or PBMCs supplied cDNA or gDNA.

How the authors handled the data: Reference gene primer amplification yielded estimated nucleated cell counts. Produced via immunoSEQ multiplex PCR; TCRdb's table is partial and in-frame only. V and J calls and clone size come straight from that table; D and trimming were deduced from the DNA. The sample includes roughly 200,000 clones, roughly 78% of them seen just once. The CDR3 totals 16 residues. The sequence came from a woman of 80 years or more with active or convalescent COVID-19. The genes are TRBV21-1 and TRBJ2-5; the table assigns TRBD1, which was not confirmed against the DNA. TRBV21-1 counts as a pseudogene. The sample comprised peripheral blood. In DNA, the CDR3 is TGTGCCAGCAGCAAAGGAACCGAGGGGGTCCAAGAGACCCAGTACTTC. Its protein product is CASSKGTEGVQETQYF.